These T cell receptor beta chains were read from a single sample in a study of cytomegalovirus exposure and HLA in healthy donors. Sequenced by immunoSEQ multiplex PCR; TCRdb stores in-frame clones only, minus some. The sample shows about 190,000 clones, roughly 84% of them seen only once. The sequenced sample was PBMCs. Source of these receptors: a boy aged 10-17 years in good health and CMV-seronegative. CDR3s include the opening cysteine and the closing phenylalanine or tryptophan.

>TRBV9
CASSVAGGIYNEQFF
>TRBV6-5
CASSYFRQGEETQYF
>TRBV15
CATSRGGLGTGGYTF
>TRBV6-5
CAIRTGVEETQYF
>TRBV11-2
CASSSRTGRVEKLFF
>TRBV29-1
CSVVWSYAQYF
>TRBV11-2
CASRVAGQGGRELFF
>TRBV25-1
CASSDTRETEAFF
>TRBV29-1
CSVGGLRTEAFF
>TRBV5-1
CASSLVMGQGVDGYTF
>TRBV18
CASYHEGTHGYTF
>TRBV27
CASRPTGLLMNTEAFF
>TRBV7-8
CASSLSRTANYGYTF
>TRBV6-1
CASRTGALYEQFF
>TRBV9
CASSRGRGYEQYF
>TRBV2
CASSEARSTEAFF
>TRBV10-3
CAITPRLGLATDTQYF
>TRBV30
CAWSRGAGYTF
>TRBV7-2
CASSLIGGSNEQFF
>TRBV5-1
CASSAGGHYEQYF
>TRBV5-1
CASSLYTGQMNTEAFF
>TRBV9
CASSLGTGDQPQHF
>TRBV7-2
CASSPGLALEQFF
>TRBV28
CASSLYSGYEQYF
>TRBV27
CASSLSTGLNQPQHF
>TRBV4-1
CASSQGQVLKPYTEAFF
>TRBV27
CASSTGLAAYEQYF